The sequence of this T cell receptor (beta chain) was determined in a study of T cell repertoires in ileal Crohn's disease. Overall study: Thiopurines (approximately 10) or anti-TNF agents (roughly 18) were given postoperatively to about half. General observations from the study: All patients with clonality above 26.8% had endoscopic recurrence. Active smokers at surgery had more clonal expansions than non-smokers. Compared with CD4 T cells, sorted CD8 cells carried more expanded clones.

Profiled with immunoSEQ multiplex PCR; TCRdb holds only in-frame clones, not every one. The repertoire holds 13,000 to 15,000 clones, with around 84% as singletons. As to this clone: Its antigen is undetermined.

The CDR3 is 14 amino acids. The sequence was obtained from an adult with Crohn's disease. Sequencing was carried out using ileal tissue. This rearrangement joins TRBV12-2 to TRBJ1-1; the table's D gene call, TRBD1, was not cross checked with the DNA. TRBV12-2 is a pseudogene. CDR3 coding DNA: TGTGCAAGTCGCTTAGGGGACAGGGACACTGAAGCTTTCTTT. Translated: CASRLGDRDTEAFF.